The TCR beta chain under discussion was sequenced for a study of control samples from healthy donors and cancer patients. Clones were sequenced by immunoSEQ multiplex PCR, and TCRdb holds only the in-frame ones, with some missing. The table lists over 100,000 clones, approximately 90% of them singletons. J was trimmed by 5 bases and V by 6 bases; bases with no gene match: 8. This CDR3 comprises 14 residues. The germline V gene has CDR1 MNHEY and CDR2 SVGAGI. The V and J genes are TRBV6-5 and TRBJ1-1; 8 bases line up with TRBD1. The sequence came from a human donor in good health. The donor label of this sample is uncertain. The material sequenced was blood. CDR3 coding DNA: TGTGCCAGCAGGGCCGACAGGGGACGGACTGAAGCTTTCTTT. Translating gives CASRADRGRTEAFF.